Sequencing of this T cell receptor beta chain was carried out in a study of STAT3 mutations in large granular lymphocyte leukemia. Study-wide results and caveats: In several patients, dominant TCR clone burden exceeded STAT3 mutant burden, suggesting STAT3 mutation arose secondarily. In T-cell large granular lymphocyte leukemia, about half of patients showed multiple immunodominant subclonotypes. Samples missed the first appearance of the clone. All newly emerging clones after therapy were STAT3 wild type.

Trimming shortened V by 4 bases and J by 0 bases, and 3 bases separated the two germline ends. The germline gives CDR1 ENHRY, CDR2 SYGVKD. The CDR3 length is 12 residues. TCRbeta libraries averaged around 42,000 productive templates per sample. This table comes from immunoSEQ multiplex PCR, and its TCRdb copy is limited to in-frame clones, with some not included. Of over a thousand clones listed, roughly 43% are singletons. This clone has more than one count but fewer than ten. Its antigen is currently unknown. This clonotype was obtained from a male patient aged 50 to 59 with T-cell large granular lymphocyte leukemia. Some clones in this sample may be carry-over from other donors' samples. The rearrangement uses TRBV10-3 and TRBJ2-5; D unclear. Source material: peripheral blood mononuclear cells. CDR3 in amino acids: CAISGDQETQYF. CDR3 nucleotides: TGTGCCATCAGTGGGGACCAAGAGACCCAGTACTTC.